One sample yielded the 19 T cell receptor beta chains listed below, sequenced in a study of shared clonotypes between healthy human individuals. Libraries were prepared by immunoSEQ multiplex PCR; TCRdb keeps only in-frame clonotypes and omits some of them. In the table there are some 2.1 million clones, over 85% of which are singletons. Terminally differentiated effector memory CD45RA+ cells were left out of the naive CD8 fraction, which was CD45RO-negative and positively selected for CCR7. The sequenced sample consisted of naive CD8+ T cells sorted from blood. These receptors were obtained from a man between 18 and 29 years old in good health.

This chain connects TRBV6-5 to TRBJ2-7; TRBD2 matches at 7 bases. This CDR3 contains 15 residues. Trimming cost V 9 bases and J 0 bases; bases outside gene matches: 11. In germline, CDR1 is MNHEY, CDR2 SVGAGI. The CDR3 loop is CASRGREQASYEQYF. The CDR3 region has the DNA TGTGCCAGTCGTGGGAGGGAACAGGCCTCCTACGAGCAGTACTTC.

The sample holds one count of this clone. The chain links TRBV12-1 to TRBJ2-1. TRBV12-1 is shown as a pseudogene. The CDR3 is made up of 11 amino acids. The CDR3 coding sequence is TGTGCCAGCAGCCTTGGCAATGAGCAGTTCTTC. Protein: CASSLGNEQFF.

This chain joins TRBV27 and TRBJ2-3, with D tentatively TRBD2 (5 bases). The germline V gene encodes CDR1 MNHEY and CDR2 SMNVEV (reference sequence). V was shortened by 5 bases and J by 5 bases, with 20 bases between the two germline ends. The CDR3 runs 16 residues. The CDR3 coding sequence is TGTGCCAGCAGTCCCCTCCTCAGAGGGTTTGGAGATACGCAGTATTTT. It translates to CASSPLLRGFGDTQYF.

This chain joins TRBV27 and TRBJ1-1, with D possibly TRBD1 on 6 matching bases. With 4 bases removed from V and 7 bases from J, the gap between germline ends came to 16 bases. Germline values: CDR1 MNHEY, CDR2 SMNVEV (reference sequence). The CDR3 has 14 amino acids. The CDR3 is CASSYVGGSIEAFF. In nucleotides, the CDR3 is TGTGCCAGCAGTTACGTGGGGGGCTCTATTGAAGCTTTCTTT.

J is TRBJ2-3 and V is TRBV27; D remains ambiguous. V lost 2 bases to trimming and J lost 4 bases, with 10 bases between them. The V gene's germline CDR1 is MNHEY and CDR2 SMNVEV (reference sequence). The CDR3 spans 14 residues. The CDR3 here is CASSLTEVSDTQYF. In DNA, the CDR3 is TGTGCCAGCAGTTTAACAGAAGTCTCAGATACGCAGTATTTT.

The chain uses TRBV13 and TRBJ2-6, with D perhaps TRBD1 or TRBD2 (5 bases each). CDR1 PRHDT and CDR2 FYEKMQ come from the germline V gene (reference sequence). The CDR3 spans 15 residues. V was trimmed by 7 bases and J by 1 base, leaving 11 bases between them. The CDR3 spells CASTGTGSGANVLTF. CDR3 DNA sequence: TGTGCCAGCACCGGGACGGGGTCTGGGGCCAACGTCCTGACTTTC.

This clone was detected only a few times. The chain uses TRBV4-1 and TRBJ1-6; no firm D call. V lost 2 bases and J 6 bases, leaving 8 bases between the germline ends. The V gene's germline CDR1 is MGHRA and CDR2 YSYEKL. The CDR3 length is 14 residues. The CDR3 spells CASSQNAGNSPLHF. For the CDR3, the DNA is TGCGCCAGCAGCCAAAACGCCGGTAATTCACCCCTCCACTTT.

The chain employs TRBV10-3 and TRBJ1-3, with D perhaps matching TRBD1 (6 bases). Between the trimmed V and J ends, which lost 5 bases and 0 bases, there was a span of 17 bases. Germline assignment: CDR1 ENHRY and CDR2 SYGVKD. The CDR3 is 17 amino acids. CDR3 residues: CAISPTTGTSSGNTIYF. The CDR3 bases are TGTGCCATCAGTCCAACCACAGGGACCTCCTCTGGAAACACCATATATTTT.

The chain couples TRBV4-1 to TRBJ2-7; 7 bases agree with TRBD1. V was pared by 1 base and J by 2 bases, with 5 bases of the junction left unmatched. CDR3 length equals 15 residues. Germline values: CDR1 MGHRA, CDR2 YSYEKL. The CDR3, as DNA: TGCGCCAGCAGCCAAGGAACCGGGACAGCCTACGAGCAGTACTTC. This codes for CASSQGTGTAYEQYF.

V gene TRBV7-9 combines with J gene TRBJ2-7; 9 bases are a match to TRBD1. Trimming removed 4 bases from V and 2 bases from J; junction bases left unmatched: 12. Looked up from germline, CDR1 is SEHNR and CDR2 is FQNEAQ (reference sequence). CDR3 size: 17 residues. CDR3 nucleotide sequence: TGTGCCAGCAGCTATGCAATCGGGACAGGGACCGCCTACGAGCAGTACTTC. This sequence encodes CASSYAIGTGTAYEQYF.

This sequence joins TRBV19 and TRBJ2-7; 7 nucleotides align to TRBD1. The CDR3 is 18 amino acids. J was trimmed by 3 bases and V by 1 base; bases with no gene match: 15. Germline V gives CDR1 LNHDA, CDR2 SQIVND (reference sequence). CDR3 coding DNA: TGTGCCAGTAGTATAGGATCGGCCCGGGACAGAAATAGCTACGAGCAGTACTTC. It specifies CASSIGSARDRNSYEQYF. Full variable domain (outside the CDR3, taken from reference TRBV19 and TRBJ2-7): DGGITQSPKYLFRKEGQNVTLSCEQNLNHDAMYWYRQDPGQGLRLIYYSQIVNDFQKGDIAEGYSVSREKKESFPLTVTSAQKNPTAFYLCASSIGSARDRNSYEQYFGPGTRLTVT.

This chain joins TRBV2 and TRBJ2-7; possibly TRBD2 for D (6 bases). Germline V gene lookup returns CDR1 SNHLY and CDR2 FYNNEI. The length of the CDR3 is 15 residues. The germline V and J ends were trimmed by 1 base and 0 bases, with 10 bases remaining between them. Here the CDR3 reads CASSEGEALSYEQYF. CDR3 sequence (DNA): TGTGCCAGCAGTGAAGGGGAGGCCCTCTCCTACGAGCAGTACTTC.

The chain couples TRBV7-9 to TRBJ2-7; 10 bases are a match to TRBD1. From germline, CDR1 is SEHNR and CDR2 FQNEAQ (reference sequence). CDR3 size: 15 residues. With V trimmed by 5 bases and J by 6 bases, 10 bases remained unmatched. The CDR3 DNA reads TGTGCCAGCAGCCTCTGGACCGGGACAGGGGTCGAGCAGTACTTC. Translated, it gives CASSLWTGTGVEQYF.

The chain joins TRBV5-1 to TRBJ2-7; TRBD2 aligns across 9 bases. CDR3 length: 16 residues. Germline V CDR1 and CDR2: SGHRS, YFSETQ. Germline trimming cut 4 bases from V and 2 bases from J; bases unmatched to any gene: 10. The CDR3 sequence: CASSSNLAGLTYEQYF. Here the CDR3 DNA reads TGCGCCAGCAGCAGCAACCTAGCGGGACTTACCTACGAGCAGTACTTC.

The CDR3 nucleotides are TGTGCCACCTGGGGGGCCTGCACAGATACGCAGTATTTT. Its translation is CATWGACTDTQYF. The rearrangement uses TRBV6-5 and TRBJ2-3, with D perhaps being TRBD1 or TRBD2 (6 bases each). CDR1 and CDR2 from the germline V gene are MNHEY and SVGAGI. CDR3 length: 13 residues. The germline V and J ends were trimmed by 10 bases and 1 base, with 12 bases remaining between them.

V and J are TRBV7-9 and TRBJ2-7; D possibly corresponds to TRBD2 (5 bases). Germline CDR1 and CDR2: SEHNR and FQNEAQ (reference sequence). The CDR3 contains 15 residues. V was clipped by 1 base and J by 4 bases, with 14 bases between them. CDR3 sequence reads: CASSLEGRGWYEQYF. In DNA form, the CDR3 reads TGTGCCAGCAGCTTAGAGGGTCGGGGATGGTACGAGCAGTACTTC.

The CDR3 bases are TGCGCCAGCAGCCAAGGACAGGGGAAAGAGCAGTACTTC. Translation: CASSQGQGKEQYF. This rearrangement joins TRBV4-3 to TRBJ2-7, with TRBD1 matching over 8 bases. This CDR3 has 13 residues. Germline assignment: CDR1 LGHNA and CDR2 YSLEER. The J segment lost 7 bases and the V segment lost 1 base, leaving 3 bases of the junction unmatched.

V gene TRBV30 combines with J gene TRBJ1-1; D remains ambiguous. The CDR3 covers 13 residues. V dropped 1 base and J dropped 7 bases, with 13 bases sitting between them. In germline, CDR1 is GTSNPN, CDR2 SVGIG (reference sequence). CDR3 DNA: TGTGCCTGGAGTGCCGGCAGCTACGGTGAAGCTTTCTTT. Translated, it gives CAWSAGSYGEAFF.

The chain links TRBV4-1 to TRBJ1-2; no definite D call. V was trimmed by 3 bases and J by 10 bases, leaving 9 bases between them. Germline V lookup: CDR1 MGHRA, CDR2 YSYEKL. The CDR3 sequence is 11 residues long. CDR3 residues: CASSQDLLYTF. Here the CDR3 DNA reads TGCGCCAGCAGCCAGGACCTCCTCTACACCTTC.